Listed below are T cell receptor beta chains from one sample, sequenced in a study of immune evolution from preneoplasia to lung adenocarcinoma. TCRdb's table, derived via immunoSEQ multiplex PCR, lists solely in-frame clones and lacks some. Of 9,500 to 13,000 clones in the sample, about 80% are singletons; the top ten hold around 5%. Source material: FFPE minimally invasive lung adenocarcinoma tissue. These receptors were obtained from a person between 65 and 79 years old with lung adenocarcinoma. Each CDR3 is given with its conserved first and last residue. The D gene is left open where the match is weak. The size entry is marked missing in some rows and otherwise reads once, few, many or a size class.

clone_size j_call d_call v_call cdr3_aa cdr3_nt
NA TRBJ2-7 TRBD1 TRBV6-5 CASSEDRGSYEQYF TGTGCCAGCAGTGAGGACAGGGGATCCTACGAGCAGTACTTC
NA TRBJ2-2 NA TRBV2 CASPQGNTGELFF TGTGCCAGCCCCCAGGGGAACACCGGGGAGCTGTTTTTT
NA TRBJ1-2 NA TRBV6-1 CATDLYGYTF TGTGCCACGGACCTCTATGGCTACACCTTC
NA TRBJ1-2 NA TRBV28 CASSLEDYGYTF TGTGCCAGCAGTCTTGAGGACTATGGCTACACCTTC
few TRBJ2-2 NA TRBV27 CASSLRADIGELFF TGTGCCAGCAGTTTAAGGGCAGATATCGGGGAGCTGTTTTTT
NA TRBJ1-2 TRBD1 TRBV4-3 CASSQSKRDSWGYTF TGCGCCAGCAGCCAAAGTAAGCGGGACAGCTGGGGCTACACCTTC
once TRBJ2-1 NA TRBV7-3 CASSLAGNTYNEQFF TGTGCCAGCAGCTTAGCGGGGAACACCTACAATGAGCAGTTCTTC
NA TRBJ2-6 NA TRBV27 CASKSPSSGANVLTF TGTGCCAGCAAGAGCCCAAGCTCTGGGGCCAACGTCCTGACTTTC
NA TRBJ2-3 NA TRBV21-1 CASSNGLAGRADTQYF TGTGCCAGCAGCAATGGACTAGCGGGGAGGGCAGATACGCAGTATTTT
NA TRBJ1-2 NA TRBV6-5 CASSYFLGGFYGYTF TGTGCCAGCAGTTACTTCTTGGGGGGTTTCTATGGCTACACCTTC
NA TRBJ2-7 NA TRBV7-9 CASRFTGFYEQYF TGTGCCAGCAGGTTCACTGGATTCTACGAGCAGTACTTC
once TRBJ2-3 NA TRBV6-5 CASSSPKSSQYF TGTGCCAGCAGTTCCCCAAAGTCTTCGCAGTATTTT
NA TRBJ2-3 TRBD2 TRBV4-1 CASSQGTSGRFTDTQYF TGCGCCAGCAGCCAAGGGACTAGCGGGCGATTCACAGATACGCAGTATTTT
NA TRBJ2-2 TRBD2 TRBV30 CAWSDSPGGGGELFF TGTGCCTGGAGTGACTCCCCGGGGGGGGGCGGGGAGCTGTTTTTT
NA TRBJ2-1 NA TRBV5-1 CASDEGGSYNEQFF TGCGCCAGCGACGAAGGGGGCTCCTACAATGAGCAGTTCTTC
NA TRBJ2-2 NA TRBV15 CATSRDRDSNTGELFF TGTGCCACCAGCAGAGACCGGGACTCTAACACCGGGGAGCTGTTTTTT
NA TRBJ2-5 TRBD1 TRBV6-5 CASSPGQGGDGTQYF TGTGCCAGCAGCCCGGGACAGGGAGGTGATGGGACCCAGTACTTC
NA TRBJ2-2 TRBD2 TRBV6-4 CASSDSASGTNTGELFF TGTGCCAGCAGTGACTCGGCTAGCGGGACCAACACCGGGGAGCTGTTTTTT
NA TRBJ2-1 NA TRBV19 CASEDPRDYNEQFF TGTGCCAGTGAGGATCCCCGGGACTACAATGAGCAGTTCTTC
once TRBJ2-1 NA TRBV12-5 CASGLVQPKNEQFF TGTGCTAGTGGTTTGGTACAACCCAAGAATGAGCAGTTCTTC
NA TRBJ2-7 NA TRBV29-1 CSVRIQGGSYEQYF TGCAGCGTCCGGATACAGGGAGGGAGTTACGAGCAGTACTTC
NA TRBJ2-3 NA TRBV13 CASSFYRGGGSTDTQYF TGTGCCAGCAGCTTTTACAGGGGAGGGGGTAGCACAGATACGCAGTATTTT
NA TRBJ2-1 TRBD2 TRBV12-5 CASGQTSGEYNEQFF TGTGCTAGTGGACAGACTAGCGGGGAATACAATGAGCAGTTCTTC
few TRBJ1-1 NA TRBV6-1 CASSIRTAWGTEAFF TGTGCCAGCAGTATACGGACAGCCTGGGGGACTGAAGCTTTCTTT
NA TRBJ2-3 NA TRBV30 CAWKQAFTDTQYF TGTGCCTGGAAACAGGCTTTCACAGATACGCAGTATTTT
once TRBJ1-4 NA TRBV6-1 CASRWTPGNEKLFF TGTGCCAGCAGGTGGACGCCCGGCAATGAAAAACTGTTTTTT
NA TRBJ2-3 TRBD1 TRBV13 CASSADRDSFGSTDTQYF TGTGCCAGCAGCGCTGACAGGGATTCGTTTGGGAGCACAGATACGCAGTATTTT
NA TRBJ2-2 NA TRBV11-2 CASSFTPTGLNGELFF TGTGCCAGCAGCTTTACGCCGACAGGCTTGAACGGGGAGCTGTTTTTT
NA TRBJ1-4 TRBD1 TRBV19 CASSIGTGRLSRNEKLFF TGTGCCAGTAGTATCGGGACAGGGCGCCTTTCCCGAAATGAAAAACTGTTTTTT
NA TRBJ1-2 NA TRBV5-6 CASSSTVYGYTF TGTGCCAGCAGCTCGACAGTATATGGCTACACCTTC
few TRBJ1-1 TRBD1 TRBV5-1 CASRKTGTAEAFF TGCGCCAGCCGAAAAACTGGGACAGCTGAAGCTTTCTTT
NA TRBJ1-6 NA TRBV30 CASGGPNSPLHF TGTGCGAGTGGAGGGCCTAATTCACCCCTCCACTTT
few TRBJ1-2 NA TRBV2 CTIGGSGYTF TGTACTATTGGGGGGTCTGGCTACACCTTC
NA TRBJ2-5 TRBD1 TRBV2 CASSETGAGETQYF TGTGCCAGCAGTGAAACAGGGGCAGGAGAGACCCAGTACTTC
NA TRBJ1-2 NA TRBV9 CASSSNGLPNYGYTF TGTGCCAGCAGTTCTAACGGACTACCTAACTATGGCTACACCTTC
NA TRBJ2-7 TRBD2 TRBV7-2 CASSLSASGWYEQYF TGTGCCAGCAGCCTCTCGGCTAGCGGATGGTACGAGCAGTACTTC
NA TRBJ1-6 NA TRBV6-4 CASSEAGEPNSPLHF TGTGCCAGCAGTGAAGCAGGGGAACCAAATTCACCCCTCCACTTT
NA TRBJ1-4 TRBD1 TRBV6-6 CASLGTGGISEKLFF TGTGCCAGCCTCGGGACAGGGGGGATAAGTGAAAAACTGTTTTTT
NA TRBJ1-2 NA TRBV6-6 CASSSPVHTNYGYTF TGTGCCAGCAGTTCCCCGGTCCACACTAACTATGGCTACACCTTC
once TRBJ2-1 NA TRBV29-1 CSVARPTPYNKQFF TGCAGCGTTGCAAGGCCGACCCCCTACAATAAGCAGTTCTTC
NA TRBJ2-7 NA TRBV29-1 CSFRTTGTHEQYF TGCAGCTTCAGAACAACAGGGACACACGAGCAGTACTTC
NA TRBJ1-1 TRBD1 TRBV28 CASRPTGGQGTEAFF TGTGCCAGCAGGCCCACAGGGGGCCAGGGGACTGAAGCTTTCTTT
once TRBJ2-4 NA TRBV7-9 CASSPPNSLAKNIQYF TGTGCCAGCAGCCCTCCCAATAGTCTAGCCAAAAACATTCAGTACTTC
NA TRBJ2-1 TRBD2 TRBV5-1 CASSLSGGSSYNEQFF TGCGCCAGCAGCTTGTCGGGCGGGAGCTCCTACAATGAGCAGTTCTTC
few TRBJ2-3 NA TRBV7-2 CASSPTGRTSDTQYF TGTGCCAGCAGCCCGACCGGGCGTACATCGGATACGCAGTATTTT
once TRBJ2-7 TRBD1 TRBV6-1 CATRTGPYGGEQYF TGTGCCACGCGGACAGGGCCCTATGGGGGTGAGCAGTACTTC
NA TRBJ2-2 NA TRBV9 CASSPPRDDTGELFF TGTGCCAGCAGCCCCCCCCGGGACGACACCGGGGAGCTGTTTTTT
NA TRBJ1-2 TRBD1 TRBV7-9 CASSKTGGGGYTF TGTGCCAGCAGCAAAACAGGGGGCGGCGGCTACACCTTC
few TRBJ2-5 NA TRBV29-1 CSVFSQVETQYF TGCAGCGTTTTCTCACAGGTGGAGACCCAGTACTTC
NA TRBJ2-1 NA TRBV6-5 CASSPGPAEQFF TGTGCCAGCAGCCCGGGACCCGCGGAGCAGTTCTTC
NA TRBJ1-5 NA TRBV30 CAWTLNSGGPQHF TGTGCCTGGACCCTCAACTCGGGGGGGCCCCAGCATTTT
NA TRBJ2-1 NA TRBV6-5 CASGGQSSYNEQFF TGTGCCAGCGGAGGGCAGAGCTCCTACAATGAGCAGTTCTTC